A single sample is the source of the 9 T cell receptor beta chains below, sequenced in a study of cytomegalovirus exposure and HLA in healthy donors. PCR primers comprised 60 Vbeta and 13 Jbeta primers. Method: immunoSEQ multiplex PCR; TCRdb's copy keeps in-frame clones and lacks some. The top ten clones hold just over 50% of a sample with around 65,000 clones, more than 60% of them seen once. Sequenced sample: PBMCs. These receptors were collected from a man aged 45 to 65 in good health and CMV-seropositive.

The chain uses TRBV6-5 and TRBJ2-2, with a weak D call TRBD1 (5 bases). The CDR3 totals 14 residues. Germline CDR1 reads MNHEY; CDR2 reads SVGAGI. Trimming removed 5 bases from V and 4 bases from J, with 11 bases in between. CDR3 in amino acids: CASSEGRGTGELFF. In DNA form, the CDR3 reads TGTGCCAGCAGTGAAGGAAGGGGCACCGGGGAGCTGTTTTTT.

The V and J genes are TRBV19 and TRBJ2-6; TRBD1 is a possible D gene (6 bases). The V gene lost 5 bases and the J gene lost 0 bases, with 11 bases spanning the gap. This CDR3 has 16 amino acids. Germline CDR1 is LNHDA and CDR2 is SQIVND (reference sequence). CDR3 amino acids: CASSPGTTSGANVLTF. CDR3 DNA: TGTGCCAGTAGTCCCGGGACAACCTCTGGGGCCAACGTCCTGACTTTC.

This chain links TRBV28 with TRBJ2-3; 7 nucleotides align to TRBD2. Germline assignment: CDR1 MDHEN and CDR2 SYDVKM. Trimming cost V 8 bases and J 0 bases; bases outside gene matches: 11. The CDR3 loop spans 16 amino acids. This chain's CDR3 is CASSTPASGSTDTQYF. CDR3 bases: TGTGCCAGCTCAACGCCGGCTAGCGGAAGCACAGATACGCAGTATTTT. Combining the CDR3 with reference TRBV28 and TRBJ2-3 gives the whole variable domain DVKVTQSSRYLVKRTGEKVFLECVQDMDHENMFWYRQDPGLGLRLIYFSYDVKMKEKGDIPEGYSVSREKKERFSLILESASTNQTSMYLCASSTPASGSTDTQYFGPGTRLTVL.

The CDR3 bases are TGTGCCAGTAGTGAGGACAGGGGAAACACTGAAGCTTTCTTT. This gives the protein CASSEDRGNTEAFF. This chain connects TRBV19 to TRBJ1-1; 9 bases map to TRBD1. Germline CDR1 LNHDA, CDR2 SQIVND (reference sequence). Germline trimming cut 5 bases from V and 2 bases from J; bases unmatched to any gene: 3. The CDR3 is made up of 14 amino acids.

This sequence joins TRBV4-3 and TRBJ1-4, with D unresolved. Trimming pared 0 bases from V and 8 bases from J, leaving 7 bases between. The CDR3 is made up of 13 amino acids. Germline CDR1 is LGHNA and CDR2 is YSLEER. As DNA, the CDR3 is TGCGCCAGCAGCCAAGATGAGAGAGAAAAACTGTTTTTT. Its protein product is CASSQDEREKLFF.

V is TRBV6-6 and J is TRBJ2-3; 7 bases fit TRBD1. Trimming removed 7 bases from V and 2 bases from J; junction bases left unmatched: 9. CDR1 MNHNY and CDR2 SVGAGI come from the germline V gene (reference sequence). This CDR3 has 15 amino acids. The CDR3 region has the DNA TGTGCCAGCAACGAACAGGGGACCTACACAGATACGCAGTATTTT. It is translated as CASNEQGTYTDTQYF.

This clone has only a few counts. The chain carries TRBV2 and TRBJ1-5, with 9 bases lining up with TRBD1. This CDR3 is built from 17 residues. With 3 bases clipped from V and 4 bases from J, the junction kept 10 bases outside the gene matches. Germline assignment: CDR1 SNHLY and CDR2 FYNNEI. The DNA of the CDR3 is TGTGCCAGCAGTGATGGGGCCGGGACAGGGAGTAATCAGCCCCAGCATTTT. Its translation: CASSDGAGTGSNQPQHF.

This rearrangement joins TRBV27 to TRBJ2-1; 7 bases align to TRBD2. CDR1 is MNHEY and CDR2 is SMNVEV in the germline V gene (reference sequence). V was pared by 3 bases and J by 9 bases, with 8 bases of the junction left unmatched. This CDR3 comprises 14 residues. CDR3 nucleotide sequence: TGTGCCAGCAGTTTTTACGGGGGGACGGGTGAGCAGTTCTTC. It translates to CASSFYGGTGEQFF.

Of note for this clone: This sample also contains other DNA sequences that code for the same CDR3. The V gene is TRBV19, the J gene TRBJ2-5; a possible D gene is TRBD2 (6 bases). V dropped 1 base and J dropped 1 base, with 7 bases sitting between them. The germline CDR1 and CDR2 sequences are LNHDA and SQIVND (reference sequence). The CDR3 spans 14 residues. This CDR3 reads CASSIGRGQETQYF. CDR3 nucleotides: TGTGCCAGTAGTATAGGGCGGGGCCAAGAGACCCAGTACTTC.